This TCR beta chain emerged from a study of chemoradiotherapy in HPV16-positive cancers. Broader study findings: Non-HPV-specific T cells did not expand in tumors during treatment, whereas candidate HPV-specific clones and E7-related motifs did.

Data came from immunoSEQ multiplex PCR; TCRdb stores just in-frame clones and leaves some out. The sample lists 3,000 to 5,000 clones, roughly 90% seen once, with around 4% in the top ten. A note on this clone: The antigen remains unidentified.

The trim removed 2 bases at V and 3 bases at J, leaving 4 bases unmatched. Germline V gene sequence: CDR1 SGHTA, CDR2 FQGNSA. The CDR3 runs to 16 residues. This TCR came from a human donor with HPV-associated anogenital cancer. The sequences come from tumor tissue, collected from a patient who underwent chemoradiotherapy. This rearrangement joins TRBV7-2 to TRBJ2-2; 9 bases match TRBD1. In nucleotides, the CDR3 is TGTGCCAGCAGCTTATTGGGACAGGGTTACACCGGGGAGCTGTTTTTT. Its protein product is CASSLLGQGYTGELFF.